Listed below are T cell receptor beta chains from one sample, sequenced in a study of neurological immune-mediated disorders. Each CDR3 protein gets one entry after TCRdb re-called the 5' RACE reads with MiXCR. This sample has about 62,000 distinct CDR3 sequences, with roughly 3.5% found just once. The sequencing sample was made of PBMCs. The receptors come from a woman in her fifties or sixties with multiple sclerosis. CDR3s include the opening cysteine and the closing phenylalanine or tryptophan. D genes are given only for firm matches. The size entry gives once, few or many counts, or a class when the clone is expanded.

abundance,d_gene,v_gene,len,j_gene,CDR3aa,CDR3nt
many,.,TRBV14,14,TRBJ1-2,CASSQTTWSDGYTF,TGTGCCAGCAGCCAAACGACCTGGTCGGACGGCTACACCTTC
many,TRBD1,TRBV12-3/TRBV12-4,16,TRBJ2-2,CASRPTGGVNTGELFF,TGTGCCAGCAGGCCGACAGGGGGAGTCAACACCGGGGAGCTGTTTTTT
many,TRBD2,TRBV4-3,18,TRBJ2-3,CASSAESISGRLADTQYF,TGCGCCAGCAGCGCCGAAAGCATAAGCGGGAGATTGGCAGATACGCAGTATTTT
many,.,TRBV5-1,15,TRBJ2-5,CASSLALTDQETQYF,TGCGCCAGCAGCTTGGCCCTGACAGACCAAGAGACCCAGTACTTC
many,.,TRBV29-1,14,TRBJ1-5,CSVVTQGHDQPQHF,TGCAGCGTTGTCACCCAGGGGCATGATCAGCCCCAGCATTTT
many,TRBD2,TRBV7-9,11,TRBJ2-7,CASTGGYEQYF,TGTGCCAGCACGGGAGGCTACGAGCAGTACTTC
many,.,TRBV4-3,18,TRBJ2-2,CASSRRAGGRGRHGELFF,TGCGCCAGCAGCCGAAGGGCTGGGGGCAGGGGGAGGCACGGGGAGCTGTTTTTT
many,.,TRBV20-1,10,TRBJ2-3,CSAKSGTQYF,TGCAGTGCTAAGTCTGGTACGCAGTATTTT
many,.,TRBV5-6,15,TRBJ2-2,CASSLYGRNTGELFF,TGTGCCAGCAGCTTGTACGGGAGGAACACCGGGGAGCTGTTTTTT
many,.,TRBV29-1,15,TRBJ2-3,CSVEGDGGGTDTQYF,TGCAGCGTTGAGGGTGACGGGGGAGGCACAGATACGCAGTATTTT